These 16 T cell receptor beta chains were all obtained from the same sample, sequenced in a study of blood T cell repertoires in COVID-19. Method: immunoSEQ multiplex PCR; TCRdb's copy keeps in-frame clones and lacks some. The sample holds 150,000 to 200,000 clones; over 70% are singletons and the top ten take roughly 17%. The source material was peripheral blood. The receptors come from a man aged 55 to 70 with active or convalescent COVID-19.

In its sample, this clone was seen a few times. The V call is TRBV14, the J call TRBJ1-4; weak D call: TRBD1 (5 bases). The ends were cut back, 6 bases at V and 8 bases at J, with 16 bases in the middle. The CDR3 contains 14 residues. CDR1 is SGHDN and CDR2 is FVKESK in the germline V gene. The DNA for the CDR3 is TGTGCCAGCAGTGACAGTTGGCCTCCCGAAAAACTGTTTTTT. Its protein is CASSDSWPPEKLFF.

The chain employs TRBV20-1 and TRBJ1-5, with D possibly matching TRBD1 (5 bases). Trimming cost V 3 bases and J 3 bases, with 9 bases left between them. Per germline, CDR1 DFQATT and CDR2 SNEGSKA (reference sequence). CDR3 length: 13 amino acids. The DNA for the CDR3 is TGCAGTGCTAGTAGGGGTTACAATCAGCCCCAGCATTTT. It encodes CSASRGYNQPQHF.

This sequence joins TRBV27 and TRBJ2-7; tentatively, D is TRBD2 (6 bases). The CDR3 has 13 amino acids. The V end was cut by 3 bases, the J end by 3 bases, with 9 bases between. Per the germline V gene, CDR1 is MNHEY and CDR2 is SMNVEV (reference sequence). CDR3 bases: TGTGCCAGCAGTTTTGGCGGGAACTACGAGCAGTACTTC. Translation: CASSFGGNYEQYF.

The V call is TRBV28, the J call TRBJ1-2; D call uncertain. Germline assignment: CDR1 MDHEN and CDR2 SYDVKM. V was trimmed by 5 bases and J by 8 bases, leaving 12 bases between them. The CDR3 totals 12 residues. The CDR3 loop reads CASSNPRGGYTF. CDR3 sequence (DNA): TGTGCCAGCAGTAACCCCAGAGGAGGCTACACCTTC.

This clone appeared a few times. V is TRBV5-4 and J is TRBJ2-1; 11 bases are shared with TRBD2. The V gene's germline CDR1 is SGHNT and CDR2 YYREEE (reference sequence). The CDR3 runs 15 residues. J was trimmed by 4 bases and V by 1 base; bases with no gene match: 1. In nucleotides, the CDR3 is TGTGCCAGCAGCTTGTCTAGCGGGAGGTACAATGAGCAGTTCTTC. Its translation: CASSLSSGRYNEQFF.

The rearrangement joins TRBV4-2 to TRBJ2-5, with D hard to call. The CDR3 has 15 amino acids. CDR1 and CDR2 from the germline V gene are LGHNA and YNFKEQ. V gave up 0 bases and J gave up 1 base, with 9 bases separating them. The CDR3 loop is CASSQEGTSQETQYF. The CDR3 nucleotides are TGTGCCAGCAGCCAAGAGGGCACTTCCCAAGAGACCCAGTACTTC.

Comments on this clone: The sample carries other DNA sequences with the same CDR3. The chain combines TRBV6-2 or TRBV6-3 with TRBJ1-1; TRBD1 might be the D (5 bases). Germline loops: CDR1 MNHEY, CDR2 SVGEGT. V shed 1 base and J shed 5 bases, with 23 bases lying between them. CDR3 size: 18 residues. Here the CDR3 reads CASSYFPFRVPTGTEAFF. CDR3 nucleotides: TGTGCCAGCAGTTACTTCCCATTCCGGGTCCCAACAGGAACTGAAGCTTTCTTT.

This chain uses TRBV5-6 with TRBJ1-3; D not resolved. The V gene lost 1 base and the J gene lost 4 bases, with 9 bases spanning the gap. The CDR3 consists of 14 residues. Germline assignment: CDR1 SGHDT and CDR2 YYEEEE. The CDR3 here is CASSLRTEGNTIYF. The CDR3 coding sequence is TGTGCCAGCAGCTTGCGGACTGAGGGAAACACCATATATTTT.

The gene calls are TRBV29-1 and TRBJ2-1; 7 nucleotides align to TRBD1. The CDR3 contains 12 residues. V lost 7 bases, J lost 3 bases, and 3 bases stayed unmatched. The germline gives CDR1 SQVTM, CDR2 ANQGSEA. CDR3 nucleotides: TGCAGCGAACGGGACAGCTACAATGAGCAGTTCTTC. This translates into CSERDSYNEQFF.

The CDR3 spells CASSLAGDYYNEQFF. CDR3 DNA sequence: TGCGCCAGCAGCTTAGCAGGGGACTACTACAATGAGCAGTTCTTC. This rearrangement joins TRBV5-1 to TRBJ2-1; a possible D gene is TRBD2 (7 bases). This CDR3 region has 15 residues. Germline values: CDR1 SGHRS, CDR2 YFSETQ. V was cut by 2 bases and J by 3 bases, with 12 bases left in between.

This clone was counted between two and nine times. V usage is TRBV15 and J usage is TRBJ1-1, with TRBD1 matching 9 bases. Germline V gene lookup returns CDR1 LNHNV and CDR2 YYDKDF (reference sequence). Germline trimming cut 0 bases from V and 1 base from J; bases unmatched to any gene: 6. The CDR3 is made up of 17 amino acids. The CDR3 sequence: CATSRDIRTGENTEAFF. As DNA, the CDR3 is TGTGCCACCAGCAGAGATATTCGGACAGGGGAGAACACTGAAGCTTTCTTT.

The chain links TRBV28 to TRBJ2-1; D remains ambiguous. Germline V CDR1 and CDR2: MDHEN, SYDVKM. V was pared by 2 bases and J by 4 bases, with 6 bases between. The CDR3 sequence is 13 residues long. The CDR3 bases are TGTGCCAGCAGTTTACCCAGTTACAATGAGCAGTTCTTC. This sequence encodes CASSLPSYNEQFF. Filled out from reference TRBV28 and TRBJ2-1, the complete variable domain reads DVKVTQSSRYLVKRTGEKVFLECVQDMDHENMFWYRQDPGLGLRLIYFSYDVKMKEKGDIPEGYSVSREKKERFSLILESASTNQTSMYLCASSLPSYNEQFFGPGTRLTVL.

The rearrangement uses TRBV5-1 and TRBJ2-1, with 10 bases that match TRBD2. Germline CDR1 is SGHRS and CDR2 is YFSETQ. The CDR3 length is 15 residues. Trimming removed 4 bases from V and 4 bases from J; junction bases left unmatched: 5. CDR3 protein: CASSTPSGSYNEQFF. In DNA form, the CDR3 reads TGCGCCAGCAGCACCCCTAGCGGGAGTTACAATGAGCAGTTCTTC. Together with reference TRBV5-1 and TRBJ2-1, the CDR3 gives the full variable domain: KAGVTQTPRYLIKTRGQQVTLSCSPISGHRSVSWYQQTPGQGLQFLFEYFSETQRNKGNFPGRFSGRQFSNSRSEMNVSTLELGDSALYLCASSTPSGSYNEQFFGPGTRLTVL.

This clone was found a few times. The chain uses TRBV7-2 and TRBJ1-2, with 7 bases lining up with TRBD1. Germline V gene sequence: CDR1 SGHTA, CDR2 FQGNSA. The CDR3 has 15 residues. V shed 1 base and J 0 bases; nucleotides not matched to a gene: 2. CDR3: CASSLDRGANYGYTF. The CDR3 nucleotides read TGTGCCAGCAGCTTAGACAGGGGTGCTAACTATGGCTACACCTTC.

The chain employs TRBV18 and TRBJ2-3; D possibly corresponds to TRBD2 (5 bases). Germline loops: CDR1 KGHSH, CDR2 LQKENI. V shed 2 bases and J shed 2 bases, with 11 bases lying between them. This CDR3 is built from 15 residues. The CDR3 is CASSPSGDHTDTQYF. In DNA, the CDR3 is TGTGCCAGCTCACCAAGCGGAGATCACACAGATACGCAGTATTTT.

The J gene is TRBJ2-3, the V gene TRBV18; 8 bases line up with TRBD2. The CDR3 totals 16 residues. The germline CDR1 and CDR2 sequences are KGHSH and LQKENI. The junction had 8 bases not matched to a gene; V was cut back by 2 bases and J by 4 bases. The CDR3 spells CASSPTAGGGADTQYF. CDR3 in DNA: TGTGCCAGCTCACCAACGGCGGGAGGTGGGGCAGATACGCAGTATTTT.